This T cell receptor beta chain came from a study of control samples from healthy donors and cancer patients. This CDR3 contains 13 residues. CDR1 and CDR2 (germline): MDHEN, SYDVKM. V was clipped by 6 bases and J by 4 bases, with 10 bases between them. TCRdb's table, derived via immunoSEQ multiplex PCR, lists solely in-frame clones and lacks some. The sample gives hundreds of thousands of clones, about nine tenths of which show up once; approximately 6.3% is in the top ten. Material for sequencing was PBMCs. This clonotype originated in a man aged 40-50 years with head and neck cancer. The rearrangement links TRBV28 to TRBJ1-5; D remains unclear. This CDR3 reads CASSLRRNQPQHF. CDR3 DNA: TGTGCCAGCAGCCTTCGACGAAATCAGCCCCAGCATTTT.